This is a list of T cell receptor beta chains from one sample in a study of cytomegalovirus exposure and HLA in healthy donors. Repertoires were generated with immunoSEQ multiplex PCR, while TCRdb's copy carries only in-frame clones and drops some. This sample has 200,000 to 250,000 clones, with around 80% found just once. Sequenced material: PBMCs. Every receptor here comes from a middle-aged man in good health and CMV-seronegative. CDR3s include the opening cysteine and the closing phenylalanine or tryptophan. The D gene is left open where the match is weak. Clone size is not always given. Where it is, it says once, few, many or a class for expanded clones.

TRBJ2-3 NA 17 TRBV11-1 TRBD2 CASSLAGSGGAGDTQYF
TRBJ1-2 NA 15 TRBV19 NA CASSINRQGGYGYTF
NA NA 18 TRBV30 TRBD2 CAWRSLGTSGRAVYEQYF
TRBJ2-1 NA 15 TRBV4-1 TRBD2 CASSPLAGGRNEQFF
TRBJ2-7 NA 14 TRBV7-9 NA CASSLLDITYEQYF
TRBJ1-3 NA 13 TRBV6-6 NA CASSSESGNTIYF
TRBJ2-1 NA 15 TRBV7-3 NA CASSFGLHPHNEQFF
TRBJ1-2 NA 14 TRBV5-1 NA CASSSASRGHGYTF
TRBJ2-5 NA 16 TRBV5-1 TRBD1 CASSSSGTGARETQYF
TRBJ2-3 few 16 TRBV2 TRBD2 CASSPLGAGVFDTQYF